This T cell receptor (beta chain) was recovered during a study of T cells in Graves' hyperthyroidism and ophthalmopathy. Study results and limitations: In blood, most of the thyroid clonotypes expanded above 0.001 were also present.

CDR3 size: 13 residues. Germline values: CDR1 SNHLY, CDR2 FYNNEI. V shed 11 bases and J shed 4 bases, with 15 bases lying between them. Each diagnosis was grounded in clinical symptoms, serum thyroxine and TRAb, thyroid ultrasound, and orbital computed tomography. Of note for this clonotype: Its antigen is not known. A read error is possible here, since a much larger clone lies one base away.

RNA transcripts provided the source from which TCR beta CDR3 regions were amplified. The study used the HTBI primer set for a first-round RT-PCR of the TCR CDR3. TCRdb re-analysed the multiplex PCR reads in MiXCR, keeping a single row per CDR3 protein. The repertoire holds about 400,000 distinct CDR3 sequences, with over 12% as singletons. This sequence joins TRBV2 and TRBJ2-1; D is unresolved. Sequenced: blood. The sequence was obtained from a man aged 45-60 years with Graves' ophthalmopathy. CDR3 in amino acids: CAGTSETYNEQFF. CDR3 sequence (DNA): TGTGCCGGCACTTCGGAAACGTACAATGAGCAGTTCTTC.